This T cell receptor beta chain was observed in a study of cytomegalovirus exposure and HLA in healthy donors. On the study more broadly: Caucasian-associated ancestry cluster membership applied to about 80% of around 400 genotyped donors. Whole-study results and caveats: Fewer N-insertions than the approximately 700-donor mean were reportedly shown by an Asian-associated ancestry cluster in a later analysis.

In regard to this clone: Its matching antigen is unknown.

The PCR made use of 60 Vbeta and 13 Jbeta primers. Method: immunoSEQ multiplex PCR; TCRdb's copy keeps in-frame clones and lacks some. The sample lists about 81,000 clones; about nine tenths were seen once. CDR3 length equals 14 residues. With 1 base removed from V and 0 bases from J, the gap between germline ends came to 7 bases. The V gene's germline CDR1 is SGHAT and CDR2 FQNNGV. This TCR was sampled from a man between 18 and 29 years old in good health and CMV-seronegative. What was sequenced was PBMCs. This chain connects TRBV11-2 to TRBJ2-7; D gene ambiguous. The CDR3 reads CASSLVPLSYEQYF. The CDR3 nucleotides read TGTGCCAGCAGCTTAGTTCCACTCTCCTACGAGCAGTACTTC.